The present T cell receptor (beta chain) was sequenced within a study of T cell repertoires in cytomegalovirus infection. A single record per CDR3 protein comes from TCRdb applying MiXCR to the reads. The repertoire holds roughly 720,000 distinct CDR3 sequences, with 35% as singletons. The germline gives CDR1 SGHVS, CDR2 FNYEAQ. This CDR3 contains 15 residues. The ends lost 3 bases at V and 3 bases at J; junction bases unmatched: 7. Specimen: PBMCs. This chain links TRBV7-6 with TRBJ2-5; 7 nucleotides match TRBD1. The sequence came from a human donor in good health (CMV status not recorded). Some clones in this sample may be carry-over from other donors' samples. CDR3 amino acids: CASSFLHRGEETQYF. CDR3 DNA: TGTGCCAGCAGCTTCCTACACAGGGGCGAAGAGACCCAGTACTTC.